The 26 T cell receptor beta chains presented below share a single source sample, sequenced in a study of identical twins. One entry per CDR3 protein results from TCRdb running MiXCR on the 5' RACE reads. Here the sample spans some 200,000 distinct CDR3 sequences, 7.5% being singletons. Another study also made use of these data, one on yellow fever vaccine responses in identical twins.

The sequencing sample was made of memory (CD45RO+) T cells sorted from blood. These receptors came from a woman aged 18 to 35 in good health.

The chain employs TRBV6-4 and TRBJ2-3; 7 bases fit TRBD2. This CDR3 region has 15 residues. The trim removed 6 bases at V and 0 bases at J, leaving 6 bases unmatched. CDR1 MRHNA and CDR2 SNTAGT come from the germline V gene. CDR3 sequence reads: CASSPGTMSTDTQYF. CDR3 sequence (DNA): TGTGCCAGCAGCCCCGGGACTATGAGCACAGATACGCAGTATTTT.

As to this clonotype: Given a much more abundant clone one base away, this may be a read error. The chain has TRBV4-2 and TRBJ2-1; possibly TRBD2 for D (6 bases). V lost 0 bases and J lost 1, with 10 bases in between. Germline values: CDR1 LGHNA, CDR2 YNFKEQ. The CDR3 length is 16 residues. The CDR3 DNA sequence: TGTGCCAGCAGCCAAGATGGGGGGTTATCCTACAATGAGCAGTTCTTC. It specifies CASSQDGGLSYNEQFF.

V gene TRBV9 combines with J gene TRBJ2-2, with 13 bases identical to TRBD2. The CDR3 has 17 amino acids. Germline CDR1 reads SGDLS; CDR2 reads YYNGEE. V shed 2 bases and J 7 bases; nucleotides not matched to a gene: 8. The CDR3 is CASSVGLAGVGVGELFF. The DNA of the CDR3 is TGTGCCAGCAGCGTCGGACTAGCGGGAGTTGGAGTCGGGGAGCTGTTTTTT.

The V call is TRBV20-1, the J call TRBJ2-7; D possibly corresponds to TRBD1 (6 bases). Trimming removed 3 bases from V and 4 bases from J, with 22 bases in between. This CDR3 spans 16 amino acids. Germline CDR1 DFQATT, CDR2 SNEGSKA (reference sequence). CDR3 sequence: CSASPAPQGRGYEQYF. The CDR3 nucleotides are TGCAGTGCTAGTCCCGCGCCCCAGGGGCGCGGGTACGAGCAGTACTTC.

This clonotype has ten or more counts. The genes are TRBV11-2 and TRBJ2-1; D gene unclear. The CDR3 covers 18 residues. Looked up from germline, CDR1 is SGHAT and CDR2 is FQNNGV. Trimming took 2 bases from V and 4 from J, leaving 21 bases between them. The CDR3 sequence: CASSLPDVTRAGYNEQFF. Written as DNA, the CDR3 is TGTGCCAGCAGCTTACCCGACGTGACCCGCGCCGGATACAATGAGCAGTTCTTC. Together with reference TRBV11-2 and TRBJ2-1, the CDR3 gives the full variable domain: EAGVAQSPRYKIIEKRQSVAFWCNPISGHATLYWYQQILGQGPKLLIQFQNNGVVDDSQLPKDRFSAERLKGVDSTLKIQPAKLEDSAVYLCASSLPDVTRAGYNEQFFGPGTRLTVL.

In this sample, this clonotype turned up many times. The chain joins TRBV10-3 to TRBJ2-5; no firm D call. From germline, CDR1 is ENHRY and CDR2 SYGVKD. This CDR3 is 17 amino acids long. Trimming removed 0 bases from V and 5 bases from J, with 19 bases in between. For the CDR3, the DNA is TGTGCCATCAGTGAGTCCACACCAGAAGGGATTTGGGAGACCCAGTACTTC. Translated, it gives CAISESTPEGIWETQYF.

The rearrangement links TRBV7-9 to TRBJ2-6, with a weak D call TRBD1 (6 bases). Per the germline V gene, CDR1 is SEHNR and CDR2 is FQNEAQ (reference sequence). CDR3 length: 17 residues. V lost 5 bases and J 0 bases, leaving 14 bases between the germline ends. This CDR3 reads CASSVISGASGANVLTF. CDR3 DNA sequence: TGTGCCAGCAGCGTAATATCAGGGGCCTCTGGGGCCAACGTCCTGACTTTC.

The chain is built from TRBV5-1 and TRBJ1-1, with 10 nucleotides matching TRBD1. The germline V gene encodes CDR1 SGHRS and CDR2 YFSETQ. V was pared by 4 bases and J by 5 bases, with 8 bases of the junction left unmatched. CDR3 length equals 15 residues. The CDR3 loop reads CASSQSGQGVTEAFF. In DNA form, the CDR3 reads TGCGCCAGCAGCCAGAGTGGACAGGGGGTGACTGAAGCTTTCTTT.

The chain recombines TRBV5-1 with TRBJ2-2; 10 bases line up with TRBD2. There are 19 residues in the CDR3. Trimming took 0 bases from V and 6 from J; bases not matched to a gene: 14. Per the germline V gene, CDR1 is SGHRS and CDR2 is YFSETQ. The chain's CDR3 is CASSLAGLAGAVTAGELFF. The DNA for the CDR3 is TGCGCCAGCAGCTTGGCCGGGCTAGCGGGAGCTGTAACGGCCGGGGAGCTGTTTTTT.

At least ten counts were recorded for this clonotype. The J gene is TRBJ2-1, the V gene TRBV4-3; D not certain. The CDR3 totals 13 residues. Trimming cost V 0 bases and J 9 bases, with 9 bases left between them. The germline V gene encodes CDR1 LGHNA and CDR2 YSLEER. The CDR3 nucleotides read TGCGCCAGCAGCCAAGAATTCGAGAGTGAGCAGTTCTTC. Translation: CASSQEFESEQFF.

This clonotype turned up a few times. V and J are TRBV28 and TRBJ2-7, with 7 bases aligning to TRBD1. Germline assignment: CDR1 MDHEN and CDR2 SYDVKM. V lost 5 bases to trimming and J lost 2 bases; unmatched junction nucleotides: 9. The CDR3 extends over 15 amino acids. CDR3: CASSAQGVSTYEQYF. The DNA for the CDR3 is TGTGCCAGCAGTGCTCAGGGGGTCTCGACCTACGAGCAGTACTTC.

This clonotype was seen many times. The chain joins TRBV11-2 to TRBJ2-2; D may be TRBD2 (5 bases). Deletions cut 3 bases from V and 1 base from J, with 9 bases between. From germline, CDR1 is SGHAT and CDR2 FQNNGV. There are 15 residues in the CDR3. CDR3 in amino acids: CASSLTGVNTGELFF. The CDR3 DNA reads TGTGCCAGCAGCTTGACCGGGGTGAACACCGGGGAGCTGTTTTTT. Variable domain in full (rest from reference TRBV11-2 and TRBJ2-2): EAGVAQSPRYKIIEKRQSVAFWCNPISGHATLYWYQQILGQGPKLLIQFQNNGVVDDSQLPKDRFSAERLKGVDSTLKIQPAKLEDSAVYLCASSLTGVNTGELFFGEGSRLTVL.

The sample holds many counts of this clonotype. The chain carries TRBV3-1 and TRBJ1-6; D remains ambiguous. The CDR3 covers 13 residues. CDR1 and CDR2 from the germline V gene are LGHDT and YNNKEL (reference sequence). Trimming pared 0 bases from V and 11 bases from J, leaving 8 bases between. CDR3 sequence (DNA): TGTGCCAGCAGCCAAGAGCGGGTAGCACCCCTCCACTTT. Translation gives CASSQERVAPLHF.

In this sample, this clonotype turned up a few times. V gene TRBV12-3 or TRBV12-4 combines with J gene TRBJ2-1; 7 bases fit TRBD2. The CDR3 is 15 residues long. V trimming: 6 bases; J trimming: 0 bases; junction bases outside the gene matches: 5. In DNA form, the CDR3 reads TGTGCCAGCAGATCTAGCGGCTCCTCCTACAATGAGCAGTTCTTC. This encodes CASRSSGSSYNEQFF.

This chain connects TRBV28 to TRBJ2-7; 12 bases are shared with TRBD2. V was clipped by 3 bases and J by 0 bases; unmatched bases: 6. CDR3 length: 17 amino acids. From germline, CDR1 is MDHEN and CDR2 SYDVKM. CDR3 DNA sequence: TGTGCCAGCAGTTTCCCCCGGACTAGCGGGGCCTCCTACGAGCAGTACTTC. Residues: CASSFPRTSGASYEQYF.

Only a few counts were recorded for this clonotype. The chain combines TRBV6-1 with TRBJ2-5, with 11 bases identical to TRBD2. CDR1 MNHNS and CDR2 SASEGT come from the germline V gene. CDR3 size: 19 residues. With V trimmed by 5 bases and J by 0 bases, 14 bases remained unmatched. CDR3 in amino acids: CASSPLMSLAGGYQETQYF. For the CDR3, the DNA is TGTGCCAGCAGTCCTTTGATGAGTCTAGCGGGGGGCTACCAAGAGACCCAGTACTTC.

This chain links TRBV20-1 with TRBJ2-1; 8 bases line up with TRBD2. The CDR3 runs 14 residues. After removal of 1 base from V and 9 bases from J, the junction contained 8 bases not matched to a gene. Germline V gene data show CDR1 as DFQATT and CDR2 as SNEGSKA (reference sequence). The CDR3 DNA reads TGCAGTGCTAGAGCCGGGGGGGGCCTTGGTGAGCAGTTCTTC. Its translation: CSARAGGGLGEQFF.

Many counts were recorded for this clonotype. V usage is TRBV7-2 and J usage is TRBJ2-4; D tentatively fits TRBD1 or TRBD2 (5 bases each). Germline CDR1 reads SGHTA; CDR2 reads FQGNSA. The CDR3 loop spans 14 amino acids. V was clipped by 11 bases and J by 7 bases, with 21 bases between them. The DNA of the CDR3 is TGTGCCGGGGTCGATCCCGACAGAGGGAACATTCAGTACTTC. Residues: CAGVDPDRGNIQYF.

This clonotype was seen repeatedly, ten times or more. V and J are TRBV6-5 and TRBJ1-1, with a possible D match to TRBD1 (6 bases). Germline V CDR1 and CDR2: MNHEY, SVGAGI. The CDR3 is made up of 13 amino acids. V lost 2 bases, J lost 3 bases, and 7 bases lay in between. CDR3 amino acids: CASSYQGYTEAFF. The DNA of the CDR3 is TGTGCCAGCAGTTACCAGGGGTACACTGAAGCTTTCTTT.

This clonotype was counted ten times or more. The V gene is TRBV20-1, the J gene TRBJ2-2; maybe TRBD2 (5 bases). The germline V and J ends were trimmed by 5 bases and 2 bases, with 9 bases remaining between them. The CDR3 has 13 amino acids. Germline CDR1 reads DFQATT; CDR2 reads SNEGSKA (reference sequence). Here the CDR3 reads CSAGSGNTGELFF. CDR3 nucleotide sequence: TGCAGTGCTGGAAGCGGAAACACCGGGGAGCTGTTTTTT.

In its sample, this clonotype was seen many times. This chain links TRBV20-1 with TRBJ1-2; a weak D match, TRBD1 (5 bases). The CDR3 covers 15 residues. Germline V gives CDR1 DFQATT, CDR2 SNEGSKA (reference sequence). Trimming removed 5 bases at V and 1 base at J, with 17 bases between. The CDR3 region is CSAPAAQGDNYGYTF. CDR3 bases: TGCAGTGCTCCGGCCGCTCAAGGGGATAACTATGGCTACACCTTC.

This clonotype was counted between two and nine times. V is TRBV2 and J is TRBJ2-7, with 10 bases matching TRBD1. The germline V gene has CDR1 SNHLY and CDR2 FYNNEI. V shed 7 bases and J 4 bases; nucleotides not matched to a gene: 7. The CDR3 is 14 residues long. The CDR3 reads CASTNRDRGYEQYF. CDR3 DNA sequence: TGTGCCAGCACCAACCGGGACAGGGGTTACGAGCAGTACTTC.

In the case of this clonotype: Just one base apart from a much larger clone, this may be a read error. The chain is built from TRBV12-3 or TRBV12-4 and TRBJ2-2; 13 bases align to TRBD2. There are 17 residues in the CDR3. CDR3 nucleotide sequence: TGTGCCAGCAGTAGGACTAGCGGGGGCCCGAACACCGGGGAGCTGGTTTTT. Amino acid sequence: CASSRTSGGPNTGELVF.

In its sample, this clonotype was seen many times. The J gene is TRBJ2-7, the V gene TRBV7-9; D uncertain. V lost 5 bases, J lost 9 bases, and 17 bases lay in between. Germline CDR1 is SEHNR and CDR2 is FQNEAQ (reference sequence). This CDR3 has 13 residues. The CDR3 here is CASSANSRVAQYF. The CDR3 DNA sequence: TGTGCCAGCAGCGCGAACTCAAGAGTTGCGCAGTACTTC. Filled out from reference TRBV7-9 and TRBJ2-7, the complete variable domain reads DTGVSQNPRHKITKRGQNVTFRCDPISEHNRLYWYRQTLGQGPEFLTYFQNEAQLEKSRLLSDRFSAERPKGSFSTLEIQRTEQGDSAMYLCASSANSRVAQYFGPGTRLTVT.

The gene calls are TRBV7-2 and TRBJ2-5, with 9 positions matching TRBD1. CDR3 size: 15 residues. CDR1 SGHTA and CDR2 FQGNSA come from the germline V gene. The junction had 5 bases not matched to a gene; V was cut back by 4 bases and J by 2 bases. The DNA for the CDR3 is TGTGCCAGCAGCTCGGACAGGGGACCTCAAGAGACCCAGTACTTC. It codes for CASSSDRGPQETQYF.

A remark on this clonotype: Sequence at one end of the junction differs from germline and may be a read error. The chain has TRBV20-1 and TRBJ2-3; perhaps TRBD2 as D (5 bases). Germline V gene lookup returns CDR1 DFQATT and CDR2 SNEGSKA (reference sequence). The CDR3 contains 14 residues. In DNA, the CDR3 is TGCTGTGCAAGCGGATTCCTTAGCACAGATACGCAGTATTTT. It is translated as CCASGFLSTDTQYF.